This entry features one T cell receptor beta chain sequence. The method was immunoSEQ multiplex PCR; TCRdb's version includes in-frame clones alone and lacks a portion of them. The data contain tens of thousands of clones, around 87% of them singletons. The sample belongs to a study of blood T cell repertoires in COVID-19. Study summary: From the United States, Italy and Spain came samples of acute and convalescent COVID-19.

The germline V and J ends were trimmed by 2 bases and 5 bases, with 10 bases remaining between them. The germline V gene encodes CDR1 PRHDT and CDR2 FYEKMQ (reference sequence). The CDR3 length is 14 residues. The chain couples TRBV13 to TRBJ1-5, with unresolved D. This TCR came from a human donor in a cohort sampled during active COVID-19. The donor label of this sample is uncertain. Sequenced input: peripheral blood. The CDR3 DNA reads as TGTGCCAGCAGCTTATGCAGTTCCTATCAGCCCCAGCATTTT. This gives the protein CASSLCSSYQPQHF.